What follows is one TCR beta chain and its context. These data come from a study of blood T cell repertoires in COVID-19. On the study more broadly: Acute and convalescent COVID-19 samples came from the United States, Italy and Spain. Nucleic acid was either cDNA or gDNA, and it came from T cells, B-cell-depleted T cells, or PBMCs.

Under the authors' procedure: Amplification of reference gene primers was used by the study to estimate nucleated cell counts. Method: immunoSEQ multiplex PCR; TCRdb's copy keeps in-frame clones and lacks some. V and J calls and clone size are as listed in that table; D and trimming were resolved from the DNA. This table holds some 120,000 clones, 82% found once. The V end was cut by 6 bases, the J end by 3 bases, with 17 bases between. The CDR3 extends over 15 amino acids. The germline gives CDR1 WSHSY, CDR2 SAAADI. The chain links TRBV10-2 to TRBJ2-5; a possible D gene is TRBD1 (6 bases). Sequencing was carried out using peripheral blood. This clonotype was sampled from a man aged 65-85 years with acute or convalescent COVID-19. The CDR3 nucleotides are TGCGCCAGCAGAGCCAGACAGGTTACAGAAGAGACCCAGTACTTC. Protein product: CASRARQVTEETQYF.